These T cell receptor beta chains were read from a single sample in a study of shared clonotypes between healthy human individuals. The table came from immunoSEQ multiplex PCR; TCRdb's copy has only in-frame clones and leaves some out. This sample has about 2.1 million clones, with about 93% found just once. The sequencing input was naive CD8+ T cells from PBMCs. The receptors were gathered from a man aged 18 to 29 in good health. Some clones in this sample may be carry-over from other donors' samples. The CDR3 runs from the conserved cysteine through the conserved F or W. D genes are given only for firm matches. Some rows mark clone size as missing; the rest say once, few, many or name a class of expanded clone.

TGTGCCTGGACAGCGTGGGAACGGTTGTACAATGAGCAGTTCTTC	CAWTAWERLYNEQFF	TRBJ2-1	TRBV30	-	-
TGTGCCAGCAGAATACTAGCGGGAGCCCCCGAGCAGTACTTC	CASRILAGAPEQYF	TRBJ2-7	TRBV27	TRBD2	-
TGCAGCGTTGAGCGGGAGGGCACCGGGGAGCTGTTTTTT	CSVEREGTGELFF	TRBJ2-2	TRBV29-1	TRBD2	-
TGTGCCAGCATCAAAGGACAGGCTGACGGCACTGAAGCTTTCTTT	CASIKGQADGTEAFF	TRBJ1-1	TRBV7-6	TRBD1	-
TGTGCCAGCAGCGGAGATAGCGACCAAGAGACCCAGTACTTC	CASSGDSDQETQYF	TRBJ2-5	TRBV27	-	-
TGTGCCAGCAGCCAGACGGACAGGTTTTACGAGCAGTACTTC	CASSQTDRFYEQYF	TRBJ2-7	TRBV14	TRBD1	-
TGTGCCAGCAGCTCCCATAGTGGGGACACCGAAAACACCGGGGAGCTGTTTTTT	CASSSHSGDTENTGELFF	TRBJ2-2	TRBV13	-	-
TGTGCCACCAGCAGGGAAACAGGGGGCTGGGACACTGAAGCTTTCTTT	CATSRETGGWDTEAFF	TRBJ1-1	TRBV15	TRBD1	-
TGCAGTGCTAGTCCTGAAGAGACCCAGTACTTC	CSASPEETQYF	TRBJ2-5	TRBV20-1	-	-
TGTGCCAGCAGCTTAGTGGGGGCGAACACTGAAGCTTTCTTT	CASSLVGANTEAFF	TRBJ1-1	TRBV7-9	-	few
TGCAGCGCCCACGGGGGGGGTGGCACTGAAGCTTTCTTT	CSAHGGGGTEAFF	TRBJ1-1	TRBV29-1	-	-
TGTGCCAGCAGCCTGGACAGCTCTGGAAACACCATATATTTT	CASSLDSSGNTIYF	TRBJ1-3	TRBV6-6	-	-
TGTGCCAGCAGTTTGTCTGTGGGGGCCTACAATGAGCAGTTCTTC	CASSLSVGAYNEQFF	TRBJ2-1	TRBV27	-	-
TGTGCCAGCAGCCTATCGGGGTCCTACGAGCAGTACTTC	CASSLSGSYEQYF	TRBJ2-7	TRBV27	-	-
TGTGCCAGCAGTTTATCCCTGACCCCAAGGGAGCAGTTCTTC	CASSLSLTPREQFF	TRBJ2-1	TRBV27	-	-
TGTGCCAGCAGTGCGGACGGCAGGGGGGTCACCGGGGAGCTGTTTTTT	CASSADGRGVTGELFF	TRBJ2-2	TRBV9	-	-
TGTGCCAGCAGTTACTTTAAGACAGGGCAGGTCCACGAGCAGTACTTC	CASSYFKTGQVHEQYF	TRBJ2-7	TRBV6-6	TRBD1	-
TGTGCCAGCAGCTTAGTCCGGGTCACCACAGATACGCAGTATTTT	CASSLVRVTTDTQYF	TRBJ2-3	TRBV7-2	-	-
TGTGCCAGCAGTGCCCCGACAGGCCCGGCCTACGAGCAGTACTTC	CASSAPTGPAYEQYF	TRBJ2-7	TRBV28	-	once
TGTGCCAGCAGCTTGGGCCCAGCTAGCACAGATACGCAGTATTTT	CASSLGPASTDTQYF	TRBJ2-3	TRBV5-6	-	-
TGTGCCAGCAGCATAGGGACAGGCAATGAAAAACTGTTTTTT	CASSIGTGNEKLFF	TRBJ1-4	TRBV5-6	TRBD1	-
TGTGCCAGCATTACCAGCGGGAGCTCCTACAATGAGCAGTTCTTC	CASITSGSSYNEQFF	TRBJ2-1	TRBV28	TRBD2	-
TGTGCCAGCAGTACCGTGGGGACAGGGGGCACAGATACGCAGTATTTT	CASSTVGTGGTDTQYF	TRBJ2-3	TRBV27	TRBD1	-
TGTGCCAGTAGTATAAGGACCTCAGCCAAAAACATTCAGTACTTC	CASSIRTSAKNIQYF	TRBJ2-4	TRBV19	-	-
TGTGCCAGCAGTGAAGGAAGGTATGGGAAAGCTTTCTTT	CASSEGRYGKAFF	TRBJ1-1	TRBV6-1	-	-
TGTGCCAGCAGCCAAGACGATTCAGGTTCCTACGAGCAGTACTTC	CASSQDDSGSYEQYF	TRBJ2-7	TRBV4-2	-	-
TGTGCCAGCAGCACCCGACAGGCCGGCACTGAAGCTTTCTTT	CASSTRQAGTEAFF	TRBJ1-1	TRBV4-2	-	-
TGTGCCAGTAGTAGGAAGCGGGAGGTATCCTACGAGCAGTACTTC	CASSRKREVSYEQYF	TRBJ2-7	TRBV19	TRBD2	-
TGTGCTATGGGAGCGGGAGACACCGGGGAGCTGTTTTTT	CAMGAGDTGELFF	TRBJ2-2	TRBV10-3	TRBD2	-
TGTGCCAGCACCCCAGGGCCAGGGCCCTACGAGCAGTACTTC	CASTPGPGPYEQYF	TRBJ2-7	TRBV13	-	-
TGCGCCAGCAGCGTGACTCCGGGACAAGCCTACGAGCAGTACTTC	CASSVTPGQAYEQYF	TRBJ2-7	TRBV4-1	-	-
TGTGCCAGTAGTATAGGCCTAGCGGGGCCTACCTACGAGCAGTACTTC	CASSIGLAGPTYEQYF	TRBJ2-7	TRBV19	TRBD2	-
TGTGCCATCAGTGAGGAATTTGGGGCAGGGGGATGGGGCACTGAAGCTTTCTTT	CAISEEFGAGGWGTEAFF	TRBJ1-1	TRBV10-3	TRBD1	-
TGTGCCAGCAGCCCCCGGTGGGCCACCTACAATGAGCAGTTCTTC	CASSPRWATYNEQFF	TRBJ2-1	TRBV11-2	-	-
TGTGCCAGCAGCTGGACTAGCGGAACGAACACCGGGGAGCTGTTTTTT	CASSWTSGTNTGELFF	TRBJ2-2	TRBV27	TRBD2	-
TGTGCCAGCAGCCGGGGGACTAGCGGGGGAGATACGCAGTATTTT	CASSRGTSGGDTQYF	TRBJ2-3	TRBV9	TRBD2	-
TGCAGCGTTGAGGACAGGGCGAGCGGGGGCTACGAGCAGTACTTC	CSVEDRASGGYEQYF	TRBJ2-7	TRBV29-1	-	-
TGTGCCAGCAGTTTATCGTACCTAGCGGGAGGGCCTTACGAGCAGTACTTC	CASSLSYLAGGPYEQYF	TRBJ2-7	TRBV27	TRBD2	once
TGTGCCATCAGTGCCCTAGCGGGGTCCACAGATACGCAGTATTTT	CAISALAGSTDTQYF	TRBJ2-3	TRBV10-3	TRBD2	once